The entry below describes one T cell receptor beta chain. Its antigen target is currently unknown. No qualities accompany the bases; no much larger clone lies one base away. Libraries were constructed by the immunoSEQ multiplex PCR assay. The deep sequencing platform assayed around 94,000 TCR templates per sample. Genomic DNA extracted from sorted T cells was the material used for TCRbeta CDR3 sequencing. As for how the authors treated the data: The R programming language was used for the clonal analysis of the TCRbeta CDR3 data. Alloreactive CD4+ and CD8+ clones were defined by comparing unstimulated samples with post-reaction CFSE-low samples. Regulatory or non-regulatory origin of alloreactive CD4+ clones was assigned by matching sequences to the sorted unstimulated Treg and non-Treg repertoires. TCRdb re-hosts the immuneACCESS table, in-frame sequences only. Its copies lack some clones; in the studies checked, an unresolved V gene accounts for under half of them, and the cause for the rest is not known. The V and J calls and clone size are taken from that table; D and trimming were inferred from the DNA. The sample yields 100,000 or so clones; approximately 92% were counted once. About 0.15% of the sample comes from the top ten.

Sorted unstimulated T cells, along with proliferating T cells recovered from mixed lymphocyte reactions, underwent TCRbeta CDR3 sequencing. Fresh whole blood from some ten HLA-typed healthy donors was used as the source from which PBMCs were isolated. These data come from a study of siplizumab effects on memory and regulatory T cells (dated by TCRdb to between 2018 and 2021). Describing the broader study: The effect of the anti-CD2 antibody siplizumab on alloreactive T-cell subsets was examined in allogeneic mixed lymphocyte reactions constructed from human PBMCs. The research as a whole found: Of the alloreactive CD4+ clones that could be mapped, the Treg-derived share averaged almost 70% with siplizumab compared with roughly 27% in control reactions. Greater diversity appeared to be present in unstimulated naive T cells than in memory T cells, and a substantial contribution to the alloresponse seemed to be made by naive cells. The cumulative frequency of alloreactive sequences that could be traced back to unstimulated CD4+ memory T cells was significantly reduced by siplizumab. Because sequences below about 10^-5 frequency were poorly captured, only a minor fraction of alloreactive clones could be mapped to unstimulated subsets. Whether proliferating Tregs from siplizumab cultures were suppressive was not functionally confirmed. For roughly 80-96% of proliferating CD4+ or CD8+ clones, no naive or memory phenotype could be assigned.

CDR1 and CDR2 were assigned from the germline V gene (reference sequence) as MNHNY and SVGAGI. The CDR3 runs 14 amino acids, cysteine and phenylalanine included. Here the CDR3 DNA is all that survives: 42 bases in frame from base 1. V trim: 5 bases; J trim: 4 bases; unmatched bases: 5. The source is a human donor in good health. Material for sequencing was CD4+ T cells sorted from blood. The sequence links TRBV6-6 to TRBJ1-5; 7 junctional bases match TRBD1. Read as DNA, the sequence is TGTGCCAGCAGTCCCACGGGACAGAATCAGCCCCAGCATTTT. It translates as CASSPTGQNQPQHF.